This section outlines one T cell receptor beta chain sequence together with its context. Per the original methods: Amplification with reference gene primers provided the estimates of nucleated cell counts. Measured with immunoSEQ multiplex PCR; TCRdb has only the in-frame clones, and not every one. V, J and clone size reflect that table, while D and trimming were determined from the DNA. The data contain tens of thousands of clones, around 80% of them seen just once; the ten biggest clones take up under 30%. The data originate from a study of blood T cell repertoires in COVID-19. Sequenced input: peripheral blood. The source is a woman of 80 years or more with active or convalescent COVID-19.

This CDR3 reads CASKDSGGGSTDTQYF. Here the CDR3 DNA reads TGCGCCAGCAAGGACTCGGGGGGGGGAAGCACAGATACGCAGTATTTT. V and J are TRBV4-1 and TRBJ2-3; 8 bases are shared with TRBD2. Looked up from germline, CDR1 is MGHRA and CDR2 is YSYEKL. The CDR3 consists of 16 residues. With V trimmed by 7 bases and J by 0 bases, 9 bases remained unmatched.